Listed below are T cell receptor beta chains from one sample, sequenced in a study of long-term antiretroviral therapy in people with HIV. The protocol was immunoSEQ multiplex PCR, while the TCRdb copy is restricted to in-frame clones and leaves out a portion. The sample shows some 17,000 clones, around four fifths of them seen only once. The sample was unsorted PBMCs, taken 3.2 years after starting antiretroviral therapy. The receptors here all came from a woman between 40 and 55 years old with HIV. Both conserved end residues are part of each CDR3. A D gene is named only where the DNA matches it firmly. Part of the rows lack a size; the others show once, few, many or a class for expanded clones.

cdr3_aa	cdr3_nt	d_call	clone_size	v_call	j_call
CASIEIPGLTLGVSGANVLTF	TGTGCCAGCATCGAAATACCGGGACTTACGCTGGGGGTCTCTGGGGCCAACGTCCTGACTTTC	.	few	TRBV7-6	TRBJ2-6
CAWSEGGLTYNEQFF	TGTGCCTGGAGTGAGGGGGGGTTGACCTACAATGAGCAGTTCTTC	.	.	TRBV30	TRBJ2-1
CASSLGAGGSYNEQFF	TGTGCCAGCAGCTTAGGGGCGGGGGGATCCTACAATGAGCAGTTCTTC	TRBD2	.	TRBV7-2	TRBJ2-1
CASSTLAGADHEQFF	TGCGCCAGCAGCACCTTAGCGGGGGCTGACCATGAGCAGTTCTTC	TRBD2	.	TRBV5-1	TRBJ2-1
CAISASYEQYF	TGTGCCATCAGTGCTTCCTACGAGCAGTACTTC	.	.	TRBV10-3	TRBJ2-7
CASSLAGVNYGYTF	TGCGCCAGCAGCTTGGCAGGGGTGAACTATGGCTACACCTTC	.	.	TRBV5-1	TRBJ1-2
CASSPNSPSNSPLHF	TGTGCCAGCTCACCAAACTCGCCCTCCAATTCACCCCTCCACTTT	.	few	TRBV18	TRBJ1-6
CASSLASVTYTEAFF	TGTGCCAGCAGTTTGGCCAGTGTAACATACACTGAAGCTTTCTTT	.	.	TRBV5-5	TRBJ1-1
CASRPDGGDRGTQYF	TGTGCCAGCAGGCCAGACGGGGGGGACCGGGGGACCCAGTACTTC	TRBD2	.	TRBV6-6	TRBJ2-5
CASSLVTSDNEQFF	TGTGCCAGCAGCTTAGTGACTAGTGACAATGAGCAGTTCTTC	.	few	TRBV7-9	TRBJ2-1
CAWSVQGGNIQYF	TGTGCCTGGAGTGTACAGGGCGGAAACATTCAGTACTTC	.	.	TRBV30	TRBJ2-4
CASSPNRKETQYF	TGTGCCAGCTCACCAAACCGGAAAGAGACCCAGTACTTC	.	once	TRBV18	TRBJ2-5
CASSYGDRGFHEQYF	TGTGCCAGCAGTTACGGGGACAGGGGGTTCCACGAGCAGTACTTC	TRBD1	.	TRBV6-6	TRBJ2-7
CASSYSPQDTYNEQFF	TGTGCCAGCAGCTACTCCCCACAGGACACCTACAATGAGCAGTTCTTC	.	once	TRBV7-9	TRBJ2-1
CASSPSRNTIYF	TGTGCCAGCAGCCCCAGCAGAAACACCATATATTTT	.	.	TRBV11-2	TRBJ1-3
CASSETGVGHIQYF	TGTGCCAGCAGTGAAACAGGGGTCGGCCACATTCAGTACTTC	TRBD1	.	TRBV6-1	TRBJ2-4
CASSSTWDTEAFF	TGTGCCAGCAGCTCGACATGGGACACTGAAGCTTTCTTT	.	.	TRBV5-5	TRBJ1-1
CAWSAPGREAFF	TGTGCCTGGAGTGCCCCCGGCAGGGAAGCTTTCTTT	.	.	TRBV30	TRBJ1-1
CASSERPGRNQPQHF	TGTGCCAGCAGTGAGAGGCCAGGGCGCAATCAGCCCCAGCATTTT	.	once	TRBV6-1	TRBJ1-5
CASSPTGAGAETQYF	TGTGCCAGCAGCCCCACAGGGGCTGGGGCGGAGACCCAGTACTTC	TRBD1	.	TRBV7-3	TRBJ2-5
CAWGLLVSELFF	TGTGCCTGGGGATTACTAGTATCGGAGCTGTTTTTT	.	once	TRBV30	TRBJ2-2
CASSLIGATDTQYF	TGTGCCAGCAGCTTAATCGGGGCTACAGATACGCAGTATTTT	.	.	TRBV7-2	TRBJ2-3
CASSLALGQGGGYTF	TGTGCCAGCAGCTTGGCCCTTGGACAGGGGGGTGGCTACACCTTC	TRBD1	.	TRBV5-4	TRBJ1-2
CASSSGGRETQYF	TGTGCCAGCAGCTCCGGGGGGCGTGAGACCCAGTACTTC	.	.	TRBV11-1	TRBJ2-5
CASSPRSTVGETQYF	TGTGCCAGCTCACCACGGTCGACGGTCGGAGAGACCCAGTACTTC	.	once	TRBV18	TRBJ2-5
CAWSPLGMNTEAFF	TGTGCCTGGAGCCCTCTGGGGATGAACACTGAAGCTTTCTTT	.	.	TRBV30	TRBJ1-1